These 17 T cell receptor beta chains came from one sample sequenced in a study of T cells in women clearing cervical HPV infection. TCRdb keeps only in-frame clones here, not all; method: immunoSEQ multiplex PCR. The table counts around 30,000 clones; around 18% lies in the top ten. The sample consisted of blood buffy coat. These TCRs come from a woman between 18 and 69 years old with a cervical HPV16 infection that either progressed to CIN3+ or cleared (not recorded which).

With respect to this clone: The CDR3 end is not reached by the read, which stops 3 residues before it; the germline J gene fills it in. This sequence joins TRBV6-4 and TRBJ2-1; D is perhaps TRBD2 (7 bases). There are 15 residues in the CDR3. The V gene lost 1 base and the J gene lost 9 bases, with 16 bases spanning the gap. From germline, CDR1 is MRHNA and CDR2 SNTAGT. The CDR3 region is CASSDFLHGGREQFF. CDR3 DNA (partial): TGTGCCAGCAGTGACTTCCTTCACGGGGGGCGTGAG.

Details on this clone: Sequencing ends 3 residues short of the CDR3 end; the germline J gene provides the rest. This chain connects TRBV6-1 to TRBJ2-3; D ambiguous. Germline CDR1 reads MNHNS; CDR2 reads SASEGT. The CDR3 loop spans 13 amino acids. The CDR3 bases that were read are TGTGCCAGCAGTGATAGGTTAGGGCAGCCG. Its protein is CASSDRLGQP. The entire CDR3 sequence reads CASSDRLGQPQYF.

Comments on this clone: The sequenced fragment ends 3 residues before the CDR3 boundary, so the rest is inferred from the germline J gene. The V call is TRBV5-1, the J call TRBJ2-3; 13 nucleotides align to TRBD2. V lost 2 bases, J lost 2 bases, and 14 bases stayed unmatched. Germline V lookup: CDR1 SGHRS, CDR2 YFSETQ. CDR3 length: 20 amino acids. This chain's CDR3 is CASSFGRGPGTSGNTDTQYF. CDR3 DNA, as far as it was read: TGCGCCAGCAGCTTCGGCAGGGGACCGGGGACTAGCGGGAACACAGATACG.

About this clone itself: The sequence runs out 3 residues before the end of the CDR3; the remainder is reconstructed from the germline J gene. The chain is built from TRBV20-1 and TRBJ2-2; the D gene is possibly TRBD2 (5 bases). The CDR3 has 13 residues. Deletions cut 4 bases from V and 7 bases from J, with 13 bases between. The germline V gene encodes CDR1 DFQATT and CDR2 SNEGSKA (reference sequence). The CDR3 DNA, read in part, is TGCAGTGCTAACCTCCTCCGGGGCGGGGAG. Translated, it gives CSANLLRGGE. Given in full, the CDR3 is CSANLLRGGELFF.

Concerning this clone: The CDR3 end falls 3 residues outside the read, so it is completed with the germline J gene. The chain carries TRBV10-3 and TRBJ2-3; tentative D call: TRBD1 (6 bases). CDR3 length: 14 amino acids. The V and J ends lost 4 bases and 5 bases respectively, with 13 bases between them. Germline lookup yields CDR1 ENHRY and CDR2 SYGVKD. CDR3: CAISAVGAGDTQYF. CDR3 DNA, as far as it was read: TGTGCCATCAGTGCCGTGGGGGCCGGAGATACG.

In the case of this clone: The read ends 3 residues before the CDR3 terminus; that terminus is restored from the germline J gene. The chain couples TRBV29-1 to TRBJ2-7; D unclear. The CDR3 runs to 11 residues. V was clipped by 4 bases and J by 6 bases, with 10 bases between them. CDR1 and CDR2 (germline): SQVTM, ANQGSEA. The CDR3 DNA, read in part, is TGCAGCGTTGTTGAGGTTTTCGAG. Translation gives CSVVEVFE. The full CDR3 sequence reads CSVVEVFEQYF.

In the case of this clone: Sequencing ends 3 residues short of the CDR3 end; the germline J gene provides the rest. This sequence joins TRBV29-1 and TRBJ2-5, with 7 nucleotides matching TRBD1. Germline V CDR1 and CDR2: SQVTM, ANQGSEA. J was trimmed by 0 bases and V by 8 bases; bases with no gene match: 9. This CDR3 region has 14 residues. Partial CDR3 DNA: TGCAGCCCCGTCCCCGGGACAGACCAAGAGACC. This translates into CSPVPGTDQET. The full CDR3 is CSPVPGTDQETQYF.

CDR3 DNA, as far as it was read: TGTGCCAGCAGCTTACTTGGTGGTAGCGGCTCCTACGAG. This codes for CASSLLGGSGSYE. The entire CDR3 is CASSLLGGSGSYEQYF. The chain joins TRBV7-8 to TRBJ2-7; D perhaps matches TRBD2 (6 bases). The read gets to within 3 residues of the CDR3 end, and the germline J gene fills in the rest. This CDR3 contains 16 residues. In germline, CDR1 is SGHVS, CDR2 FQNEAQ. Trimming pared 2 bases from V and 0 bases from J, leaving 14 bases between.

Of note for this clone: The read stops 3 residues short of the end of the CDR3; the missing end is completed from the germline J gene. The same CDR3 is also encoded by other DNA sequences in this sample. The chain uses TRBV2 and TRBJ1-3; TRBD1 aligns across 9 bases. After removal of 4 bases from V and 2 bases from J, the junction contained 3 bases not matched to a gene. The CDR3 length is 15 residues. Germline loops: CDR1 SNHLY, CDR2 FYNNEI. The covered CDR3 bases are TGTGCCAGCAGTGGTAGGACAGGGGCTGGAAACACC. It encodes CASSGRTGAGNT. The CDR3 in its entirety is CASSGRTGAGNTIYF.

Concerning this clone: The read finishes 3 residues shy of the CDR3 end, and the germline J gene is used to complete it. This chain links TRBV5-6 with TRBJ2-7; D ambiguous. Per germline, CDR1 SGHDT and CDR2 YYEEEE. This CDR3 is 13 amino acids long. With 1 base removed from V and 1 base from J, the gap between germline ends came to 6 bases. CDR3 DNA, as far as it was read: TGTGCCAGCAGCTTGCTCTATTCCTACGAG. This encodes CASSLLYSYE. The entire CDR3 sequence reads CASSLLYSYEQYF.

Turning to this clone: With the read ending 3 residues before the CDR3 end, the germline J gene is used to fill in that end. J is TRBJ2-1 and V is TRBV19; the match to TRBD1 covers 7 bases. The germline V gene has CDR1 LNHDA and CDR2 SQIVND (reference sequence). This CDR3 is 11 amino acids long. V trimming: 6 bases; J trimming: 9 bases; junction bases outside the gene matches: 2. The DNA read from the CDR3 is TGTGCCAGTAGGACAGGGTCTGAG. Translated: CASRTGSE. The entire CDR3 protein is CASRTGSEQFF.

In the case of this clone: The read terminates 3 residues ahead of where the CDR3 ends, so the germline J gene completes it. The chain recombines TRBV11-3 with TRBJ2-3, with 11 bases identical to TRBD2. Germline V CDR1 and CDR2: SGHNT, YENEEA. The CDR3 sequence is 13 residues long. V was clipped by 5 bases and J by 5 bases; unmatched bases: 0. The DNA read from the CDR3 is TGTGCCAGCAGCCTAGCGGGGGGAGATACG. Amino acids: CASSLAGGDT. The full CDR3 protein is CASSLAGGDTQYF.

Comment on this clone: The read ends 3 residues early relative to the CDR3; the germline J gene fills the gap. The chain carries TRBV20-1 and TRBJ2-7, with 9 bases identical to TRBD1. The CDR3 spans 17 residues. The V segment lost 1 base and the J segment 0 bases; nucleotides outside the gene matches: 10. Germline-derived CDR1 and CDR2 are DFQATT and SNEGSKA (reference sequence). The covered CDR3 bases are TGCAGTGCTAGAGGGGACAGGGCGAAACATAACTCCTACGAG. Translating gives CSARGDRAKHNSYE. The entire CDR3 is CSARGDRAKHNSYEQYF.

Regarding this clone: Read coverage stops 3 residues before the CDR3 terminus; the germline J gene supplies the remainder. The chain combines TRBV20-1 with TRBJ1-5; D is unresolved. V lost 3 bases, J lost 2 bases, and 14 bases lay in between. Germline V lookup: CDR1 DFQATT, CDR2 SNEGSKA (reference sequence). This CDR3 is built from 15 residues. The sequenced part of the CDR3 DNA is TGCAGTGCTAGCCCCTACGTTTCGGGCAATCAGCCC. Translating gives CSASPYVSGNQP. The entire CDR3 reads CSASPYVSGNQPQHF.

Points on this clone: The read is 3 residues too short to cover the CDR3 end, so that end is filled in from the germline J gene. The chain uses TRBV5-1 and TRBJ2-2, with D possibly TRBD2 on 7 matching bases. Trimming removed 4 bases from V and 5 bases from J, with 12 bases in between. The germline V gene has CDR1 SGHRS and CDR2 YFSETQ. The CDR3 totals 14 residues. CDR3 bases read: TGCGCCAGCAGCGGACTAGGGGGGACCGGGGAG. Translation gives CASSGLGGTGE. The complete CDR3 reads CASSGLGGTGELFF.

Of note for this clone: The CDR3 end is not reached by the read, which stops 3 residues before it; the germline J gene fills it in. This chain joins TRBV7-3 and TRBJ1-6, with 9 bases identical to TRBD1. The CDR3 covers 17 residues. Per germline, CDR1 SGHTA and CDR2 FQGTGA. V was pared by 6 bases and J by 7 bases, with 13 bases of the junction left unmatched. The covered CDR3 bases are TGTGCCAGCAGAAAAGGTGGACAGGGGTTAAGGAATTCACCC. Translating gives CASRKGGQGLRNSP. The CDR3 as a whole reads CASRKGGQGLRNSPLHF.

Note on this clone: The CDR3 goes on 3 residues after the read ends, and that part is filled in from the germline J gene. The chain has TRBV19 and TRBJ2-2; perhaps TRBD1 as D (5 bases). The CDR3 spans 14 residues. The V gene's germline CDR1 is LNHDA and CDR2 SQIVND (reference sequence). CDR3 DNA (partial): TGTGCCAGTAGTATTAGGGGTGCTAATGAAAAG. It codes for CASSIRGANEK. The full CDR3 protein is CASSIRGANEKLFF.